This T cell receptor beta chain derives from a study of shared clonotypes between healthy human individuals. V was clipped by 4 bases and J by 0 bases, with 10 bases between them. This CDR3 spans 14 amino acids. The germline V gene encodes CDR1 SGHNT and CDR2 YYREEE (reference sequence). Only in-frame clones appear in the TCRdb table, and some are missing; sequencing was by immunoSEQ multiplex PCR. This sample has about 2.4 million clones, with more than 80% found just once. Sequenced input: naive CD4+ T cells sorted from blood. The subset here: CD45RA+ positively selected. The V gene is TRBV5-4, the J gene TRBJ1-2, with D perhaps TRBD1 (5 bases). The clonotype originates from a man younger than 30 in good health. The CDR3 reads CASSRADTNYGYTF. The CDR3 nucleotides read TGTGCCAGCAGCCGAGCGGACACTAACTATGGCTACACCTTC. The whole variable domain, filled in from reference TRBV5-4 and TRBJ1-2, reads ETGVTQSPTHLIKTRGQQVTLRCSSQSGHNTVSWYQQALGQGPQFIFQYYREEENGRGNFPPRFSGLQFPNYSSELNVNALELDDSALYLCASSRADTNYGYTFGSGTRLTVV.